This is a list of T cell receptor beta chains from one sample in a study of neoadjuvant anti-PD-1 for oral cavity cancer. Profiling relied on immunoSEQ multiplex PCR, and the TCRdb table lists in-frame clones only, not all of them. The table lists under 20,000 clones, less than 80% of them singletons. The sequenced sample was PBMCs, obtained before nivolumab (anti-PD-1) treatment. The origin of the receptors is a person aged 35-79 years with oral cavity squamous cell carcinoma. Each CDR3 is given with its conserved first and last residue. The D gene is left open where the match is weak. Clone size is stated in some rows and not others, as once, few, many or a class when expanded.

v_gene: TRBV5-4; abundance: -; j_gene: TRBJ2-1; d_gene: TRBD1; CDR3aa: CASSLGDSSYNEQFF; CDR3nt: TGTGCCAGCAGCTTGGGGGACAGCTCCTACAATGAGCAGTTCTTC
v_gene: TRBV27; abundance: once; j_gene: TRBJ2-7; d_gene: TRBD2; CDR3aa: CASNPGLAGPFYEQYF; CDR3nt: TGTGCCAGCAACCCGGGACTAGCGGGACCTTTCTACGAGCAGTACTTC
v_gene: TRBV5-5; abundance: once; j_gene: TRBJ2-6; d_gene: -; CDR3aa: CATRLSGANVLTF; CDR3nt: TGTGCCACCCGTCTCTCTGGGGCCAACGTCCTGACTTTC
v_gene: TRBV20-1; abundance: -; j_gene: TRBJ2-1; d_gene: -; CDR3aa: CSARGGNEQFF; CDR3nt: TGCAGTGCTAGAGGCGGGAATGAGCAGTTCTTC
v_gene: TRBV2; abundance: -; j_gene: TRBJ2-7; d_gene: TRBD1; CDR3aa: CASRGGQGLNEQYF; CDR3nt: TGTGCCAGCAGGGGGGGACAGGGATTAAACGAGCAGTACTTC
v_gene: TRBV10-3; abundance: -; j_gene: TRBJ2-7; d_gene: TRBD2; CDR3aa: CAIRPGLAGALPSYEQYF; CDR3nt: TGTGCCATCAGGCCGGGACTAGCGGGAGCGCTCCCCTCCTACGAGCAGTACTTC
v_gene: TRBV2; abundance: -; j_gene: TRBJ1-2; d_gene: -; CDR3aa: CASSDTVYGYTF; CDR3nt: TGTGCCAGCAGTGATACGGTCTATGGCTACACCTTC
v_gene: TRBV7-9; abundance: -; j_gene: TRBJ2-3; d_gene: -; CDR3aa: CASSLVLIRDTQYF; CDR3nt: TGTGCCAGCAGCTTGGTGCTAATTAGGGATACGCAGTATTTT
v_gene: TRBV2; abundance: -; j_gene: TRBJ2-7; d_gene: TRBD2; CDR3aa: CASSEPGTSGGLPYEQYF; CDR3nt: TGTGCCAGCAGTGAACCAGGGACTAGCGGGGGGCTCCCCTACGAGCAGTACTTC
v_gene: TRBV7-2; abundance: -; j_gene: TRBJ1-5; d_gene: -; CDR3aa: CASSPGTVSNQPQHF; CDR3nt: TGTGCCAGCAGCCCCGGGACGGTGAGCAATCAGCCCCAGCATTTT
v_gene: TRBV7-6; abundance: few; j_gene: TRBJ2-5; d_gene: -; CDR3aa: CASSLESGYRQETQYF; CDR3nt: TGTGCCAGCAGCCTAGAATCAGGGTACAGGCAAGAGACCCAGTACTTC
v_gene: TRBV21-1; abundance: -; j_gene: TRBJ1-5; d_gene: -; CDR3aa: CASSKGRAACDQPQHF; CDR3nt: TGTGCCAGCAGCAAAGGCAGGGCGGCTTGTGATCAGCCCCAGCATTTT
v_gene: TRBV5-1; abundance: -; j_gene: TRBJ2-2; d_gene: TRBD2; CDR3aa: CASSHARGTSGSLHTGELFF; CDR3nt: TGCGCCAGCAGCCACGCCCGAGGGACTAGCGGGAGTCTTCATACCGGGGAGCTGTTTTTT
v_gene: TRBV19; abundance: -; j_gene: TRBJ1-6; d_gene: -; CDR3aa: CASSIGTTLINSPLHF; CDR3nt: TGTGCCAGTAGTATAGGTACGACATTAATCAATTCACCCCTCCACTTT
v_gene: TRBV28; abundance: -; j_gene: TRBJ2-3; d_gene: -; CDR3aa: CASSWSVEGTDTQYF; CDR3nt: TGTGCCAGCAGTTGGAGCGTCGAGGGGACAGATACGCAGTATTTT
v_gene: TRBV29-1; abundance: -; j_gene: TRBJ1-1; d_gene: -; CDR3aa: CSARAMENTEAFF; CDR3nt: TGCAGCGCCAGGGCCATGGAGAACACTGAAGCTTTCTTT
v_gene: TRBV27; abundance: -; j_gene: TRBJ1-2; d_gene: TRBD1; CDR3aa: CASSFQGQGAVGYTF; CDR3nt: TGTGCCAGCAGTTTCCAGGGACAGGGGGCCGTTGGCTACACCTTC
v_gene: TRBV28; abundance: few; j_gene: TRBJ1-2; d_gene: -; CDR3aa: CASTSHYGYTF; CDR3nt: TGTGCCAGCACTTCTCACTATGGCTACACCTTC
v_gene: TRBV10-2; abundance: -; j_gene: TRBJ2-2; d_gene: TRBD1; CDR3aa: CASSEGSGGFRELFF; CDR3nt: TGCGCCAGCAGTGAGGGTTCAGGGGGCTTCCGGGAGCTGTTTTTT
v_gene: TRBV7-9; abundance: -; j_gene: TRBJ1-5; d_gene: -; CDR3aa: CASSLVDSSNQPQHF; CDR3nt: TGTGCCAGCAGCTTAGTAGATTCCAGCAATCAGCCCCAGCATTTT
v_gene: TRBV4-1; abundance: -; j_gene: TRBJ2-7; d_gene: -; CDR3aa: CASSQMSGREQYF; CDR3nt: TGCGCCAGCAGCCAAATGTCAGGGCGCGAGCAGTACTTC
v_gene: TRBV7-6; abundance: -; j_gene: TRBJ2-3; d_gene: -; CDR3aa: CASSSGHTDTQYF; CDR3nt: TGTGCCAGCAGCTCCGGACACACAGATACGCAGTATTTT
v_gene: TRBV2; abundance: few; j_gene: TRBJ2-7; d_gene: TRBD2; CDR3aa: CASSELASGSITYEQYF; CDR3nt: TGTGCCAGCAGTGAATTGGCTAGCGGGAGTATAACCTACGAGCAGTACTTC